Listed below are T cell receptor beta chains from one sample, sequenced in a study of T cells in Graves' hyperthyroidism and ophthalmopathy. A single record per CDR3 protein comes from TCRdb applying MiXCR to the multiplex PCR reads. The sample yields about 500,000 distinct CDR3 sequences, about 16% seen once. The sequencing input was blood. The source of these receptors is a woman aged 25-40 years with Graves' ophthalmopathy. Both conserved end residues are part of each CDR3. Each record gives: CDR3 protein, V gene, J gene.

CDR3: CASSLLGTGARTGANVLTF
V: TRBV19
J: TRBJ2-6

CDR3: CASSLLGWTEAFF
V: TRBV28
J: TRBJ1-1

CDR3: CASSLGPATLRETQYF
V: TRBV5-5
J: TRBJ2-5

CDR3: CSARSDLSSYEQYF
V: TRBV20-1
J: TRBJ2-7

CDR3: CSALTGGGGEKLFF
V: TRBV20-1
J: TRBJ1-4

CDR3: CASSPMSGNPETQYF
V: TRBV18
J: TRBJ2-5

CDR3: CASSFLQDYEQYF
V: TRBV27
J: TRBJ2-7

CDR3: CASSFTGTGVNEQFF
V: TRBV6-1
J: TRBJ2-1

CDR3: CSARPEARDINYGYTF
V: TRBV20-1
J: TRBJ1-2

CDR3: CASSSFYGVGEKLFF
V: TRBV12-3/TRBV12-4
J: TRBJ1-4

CDR3: CSAGGGVRGSDNEQFF
V: TRBV20-1
J: TRBJ2-1

CDR3: CSAQEVRGGEQYF
V: TRBV20-1
J: TRBJ2-7

CDR3: CASTSDYSDYEQYF
V: TRBV6-1
J: TRBJ2-7

CDR3: CASSLLGGEAFF
V: TRBV28
J: TRBJ1-1

CDR3: CASSEPGQHTEAFF
V: TRBV2
J: TRBJ1-1

CDR3: CSVGGSGRAVVEQYF
V: TRBV29-1
J: TRBJ2-7

CDR3: CSASDRGIGDTIYF
V: TRBV20-1
J: TRBJ1-3

CDR3: CASSLSGQIYNEQFF
V: TRBV12-3/TRBV12-4
J: TRBJ2-1

CDR3: CATLPGSGSGDEQFF
V: TRBV15
J: TRBJ2-1

CDR3: CASSTEGYGYTF
V: TRBV28
J: TRBJ1-2

CDR3: CASIRTGGFFNEQFF
V: TRBV27
J: TRBJ2-1

CDR3: CSARTDRDTEAFF
V: TRBV20-1
J: TRBJ1-1

CDR3: CASSFQLPGVYEQYF
V: TRBV5-1
J: TRBJ2-7

CDR3: CASSVGGGRAYEQYF
V: TRBV9
J: TRBJ2-7

CDR3: CASSIRGRAWTDGELFF
V: TRBV19
J: TRBJ2-2

CDR3: CASSVDLTVGETQYF
V: TRBV9
J: TRBJ2-5